One sample yielded the 16 T cell receptor beta chains listed below, sequenced in a study of blood T cell repertoires in COVID-19. Produced via immunoSEQ multiplex PCR; TCRdb's table is partial and in-frame only. The table has over 100,000 clones, around three quarters seen once. Sequencing input: peripheral blood. The receptors shown here come from an elderly woman with acute or convalescent COVID-19.

The chain couples TRBV7-8 to TRBJ2-2; 9 bases fit TRBD1. The CDR3 consists of 16 residues. CDR1 SGHVS and CDR2 FQNEAQ come from the germline V gene. V gave up 5 bases and J gave up 7 bases; unmatched junction bases: 11. CDR3 loop: CASSPGQGSLGGELFF. CDR3 in DNA: TGTGCCAGCAGCCCCGGACAGGGGAGTCTGGGCGGGGAGCTGTTTTTT.

This clone has a single count. The V and J genes are TRBV9 and TRBJ1-2; 9 nucleotides line up with TRBD1. Per germline, CDR1 SGDLS and CDR2 YYNGEE. V lost 3 bases and J lost 7; bases outside the gene matches: 10. There are 15 residues in the CDR3. CDR3 residues: CASSEGRQGVGGYTF. DNA for the CDR3: TGTGCCAGCAGCGAGGGAAGACAGGGGGTCGGTGGCTACACCTTC.

The rearrangement joins TRBV4-3 to TRBJ2-1, with a possible D match to TRBD1 (6 bases). CDR3 size: 18 residues. V was shortened by 0 bases and J by 6 bases, with 21 bases between the two germline ends. CDR1 is LGHNA and CDR2 is YSLEER in the germline V gene. CDR3 nucleotide sequence: TGCGCCAGCAGCCAAGATTGGGCGGACAGCCGAGGGGGCAATGAGCAGTTCTTC. It yields the protein CASSQDWADSRGGNEQFF.

The chain carries TRBV30 and TRBJ1-4, with a weak D call TRBD1 (5 bases). CDR1 is GTSNPN, CDR2 SVGIG, per germline (reference sequence). The V and J ends lost 3 bases and 0 bases respectively, with 14 bases between them. The CDR3 runs 16 residues. The CDR3 nucleotides read TGTGCCTGGAGCTCCTATACGGGGGCAACTAATGAAAAACTGTTTTTT. It codes for CAWSSYTGATNEKLFF.

This sequence joins TRBV29-1 and TRBJ2-1; 8 bases agree with TRBD2. The CDR3 totals 16 residues. V trimming: 2 bases; J trimming: 7 bases; junction bases outside the gene matches: 13. CDR1 SQVTM and CDR2 ANQGSEA come from the germline V gene. CDR3 region: CSVEWAEAGGTNEQFF. DNA for the CDR3: TGCAGCGTTGAATGGGCTGAGGCGGGGGGCACTAATGAGCAGTTCTTC.

A few counts support this clone. The rearrangement uses TRBV30 and TRBJ1-2; 10 bases agree with TRBD1. This CDR3 has 13 amino acids. Per germline, CDR1 GTSNPN and CDR2 SVGIG (reference sequence). J gave up 5 bases and V 7 bases, and 7 bases lay outside the gene matches. The CDR3 protein is CAFDRGLIYGYTF. The CDR3 DNA sequence: TGTGCCTTCGACAGGGGGCTTATATATGGCTACACCTTC.

The V gene is TRBV28, the J gene TRBJ2-4; D is unresolved. Trimming left V 4 bases short and J 9 bases short, with 10 bases between. Germline CDR1 and CDR2: MDHEN and SYDVKM. This CDR3 spans 12 amino acids. DNA for the CDR3: TGTGCCAGCAGTTCCCGGAGTTTCATTCAGTACTTC. Translated, it gives CASSSRSFIQYF.

The chain's CDR3 is CASSLRGLKETQYF. DNA for the CDR3: TGTGCCAGCAGCCTCAGGGGGCTAAAAGAGACCCAGTACTTC. The V call is TRBV7-8, the J call TRBJ2-5, with 8 bases matching TRBD1. CDR3 size: 14 residues. Germline V lookup: CDR1 SGHVS, CDR2 FQNEAQ. Trimming at V came to 5 bases and at J to 3 bases, leaving 5 bases not matched to a gene.

This clone was seen only a few times. The V call is TRBV10-1, the J call TRBJ1-2; D call uncertain. V gave up 7 bases and J gave up 6 bases, with 12 bases separating them. The CDR3 has 12 residues. CDR1 and CDR2 (germline): WNHNN, SYGVQD (reference sequence). The CDR3, as DNA: TGCGCCAGCAATCATCAACTGAATGGCTACACCTTC. Amino acid sequence: CASNHQLNGYTF.

The J gene is TRBJ1-2, the V gene TRBV5-6; D is unresolved. Germline V CDR1 and CDR2: SGHDT, YYEEEE. V was pared by 0 bases and J by 5 bases, with 11 bases between. This CDR3 has 14 amino acids. The CDR3 loop reads CASSLVGDPYGYTF. DNA for the CDR3: TGTGCCAGCAGCTTGGTGGGAGACCCTTATGGCTACACCTTC.

The genes are TRBV29-1 and TRBJ1-2, with D possibly TRBD1 on 6 matching bases. Trimming took 3 bases from V and 4 from J, leaving 9 bases between them. Germline V gene data show CDR1 as SQVTM and CDR2 as ANQGSEA. There are 12 residues in the CDR3. The CDR3 loop is CSVEGTTYGYTF. The DNA of the CDR3 is TGCAGCGTTGAGGGGACAACCTATGGCTACACCTTC.

The chain employs TRBV27 and TRBJ2-7; D perhaps matches TRBD1 (6 bases). Looked up from germline, CDR1 is MNHEY and CDR2 is SMNVEV (reference sequence). The CDR3 consists of 15 residues. V lost 4 bases to trimming and J lost 2 bases, with 15 bases between them. CDR3 sequence (DNA): TGTGCCAGCAGTTCCCTCCCCAGGGGCCCCTACGAGCAGTACTTC. Its protein product is CASSSLPRGPYEQYF.

The chain has TRBV10-1 and TRBJ2-1; 13 bases align to TRBD2. Unmatched junction bases numbered 6, after V lost 3 bases and J lost 10 bases. Per the germline V gene, CDR1 is WNHNN and CDR2 is SYGVQD (reference sequence). There are 15 residues in the CDR3. The CDR3, as DNA: TGCGCCAGCAGTGATGGACTAGCGGGGGATCGGGAGCAGTTCTTC. It is translated as CASSDGLAGDREQFF.

V is TRBV2 and J is TRBJ1-5; TRBD1 is a possible D gene (5 bases). The CDR3 has 11 amino acids. With 5 bases removed from V and 9 bases from J, the gap between germline ends came to 8 bases. CDR1 and CDR2 (germline): SNHLY, FYNNEI. The CDR3 reads CASSLGGPQHF. The CDR3 nucleotides read TGTGCCAGCAGTTTGGGGGGGCCCCAGCATTTT.

This clone has more than one count but fewer than ten. This chain uses TRBV18 with TRBJ1-6; possible D gene TRBD1, 6 bases. The CDR3 loop spans 16 amino acids. The germline V and J ends were trimmed by 0 bases and 9 bases, with 15 bases remaining between them. CDR1 is KGHSH and CDR2 is LQKENI in the germline V gene. The CDR3 sequence: CASSPPNRVQGSPLHF. CDR3 coding DNA: TGTGCCAGCTCACCACCAAATCGAGTACAGGGTTCACCCCTCCACTTT.

The rearrangement uses TRBV10-3 and TRBJ1-1; 9 bases fit TRBD1. Trimming at V came to 10 bases and at J to 0 bases, leaving 3 bases not matched to a gene. The CDR3 is made up of 13 amino acids. In germline, CDR1 is ENHRY, CDR2 SYGVKD. The CDR3: CASGQGMNTEAFF. The CDR3 DNA reads TGTGCCAGTGGACAGGGGATGAACACTGAAGCTTTCTTT.